Listed here are 25 T cell receptor beta chains from one sample, sequenced in a study of regulatory T cells in long-lasting Graves disease. Construction of TCR beta libraries relied on iRepertoire HTBI primers and on Arm-PCR targeting CDR3 regions. TCRdb re-derived calls from the multiplex PCR reads in MiXCR, one entry per CDR3 protein. The sample contains a few hundred thousand distinct CDR3 sequences, roughly 20% of which appear only once. Stated time point: persistent/refractory GD, antithyroid drugs over 5 years with positive TRAb. Extracted PBMC RNA gave rise to the TCR library. The material sequenced was peripheral blood mononuclear cells (PBMCs), taken when the disease was refractory, from a patient treated with antithyroid drugs. These receptors all come from a woman aged 40 to 50 with Graves disease.

In this sample, this clonotype turned up many times. The chain has TRBV12-3 or TRBV12-4 and TRBJ2-7; D not certain. This CDR3 is built from 14 residues. Trimming left V 5 bases short and J 2 bases short, with 13 bases between. DNA of the CDR3: TGTGCCAGCAGTCTCCGGGTCCTCCCCTACGAGCAGTACTTC. It yields the protein CASSLRVLPYEQYF.

There are many counts of this clonotype. The chain employs TRBV28 and TRBJ2-5, with TRBD1 matching over 8 bases. Germline V CDR1 and CDR2: MDHEN, SYDVKM. The junction had 1 base not matched to a gene; V was cut back by 4 bases and J by 0 bases. The CDR3 consists of 14 residues. CDR3 loop: CASSWTGYQETQYF. The CDR3 DNA reads TGTGCCAGCAGTTGGACAGGGTACCAAGAGACCCAGTACTTC.

This clonotype was recorded at least ten times. This chain joins TRBV18 and TRBJ1-4, with D possibly matching TRBD1 (6 bases). The CDR3 length is 14 residues. In germline, CDR1 is KGHSH, CDR2 LQKENI. Trimming left V 3 bases short and J 6 bases short, with 11 bases between. The CDR3 coding sequence is TGTGCCAGCTCACCCGGGACACCTGATGAAAAACTGTTTTTT. Residues: CASSPGTPDEKLFF.

This clonotype was found many times. The chain couples TRBV20-1 to TRBJ1-1; D is perhaps TRBD1 (5 bases). Trimming shortened V by 5 bases and J by 1 base, and 11 bases separated the two germline ends. Germline values: CDR1 DFQATT, CDR2 SNEGSKA (reference sequence). The CDR3 has 13 amino acids. CDR3 sequence reads: CSAPLGTNTEAFF. In DNA form, the CDR3 reads TGCAGTGCTCCCCTAGGGACGAACACTGAAGCTTTCTTT.

This clonotype was counted only a few times. This chain's CDR3 is CASSLGTRFGSDTGELFF. DNA of the CDR3: TGTGCCAGCAGCTTAGGGACTAGATTTGGGTCTGACACCGGGGAGCTGTTTTTT. The V and J genes are TRBV7-9 and TRBJ2-2, with TRBD2 matching over 7 bases. The CDR3 spans 18 residues. The V and J ends lost 1 base and 3 bases, in that order; junction bases with no gene match: 11. CDR1 SEHNR and CDR2 FQNEAQ come from the germline V gene (reference sequence).

This clonotype has just a few counts. The chain has TRBV5-8 and TRBJ1-5; no definite D call. Germline-derived CDR1 and CDR2 are SGHTS and YDEGEE. The V and J ends lost 0 bases and 4 bases respectively, with 8 bases between them. CDR3 length: 14 amino acids. The DNA for the CDR3 is TGTGCCAGCAGCTTGGGACATTGGAATCAGCCCCAGCATTTT. This codes for CASSLGHWNQPQHF. Looking up the rest from reference TRBV5-8 and TRBJ1-5 gives the full variable domain: EAGVTQSPTHLIKTRGQQATLRCSPISGHTSVYWYQQALGLGLQFLLWYDEGEERNRGNFPPRFSGRQFPNYSSELNVNALELEDSALYLCASSLGHWNQPQHFGDGTRLSIL.

This clonotype has ten or more counts. The chain recombines TRBV20-1 with TRBJ1-4; D unresolved. The CDR3 loop spans 11 amino acids. V was pared by 5 bases and J by 6 bases, with 7 bases between. CDR1 is DFQATT, CDR2 SNEGSKA, per germline (reference sequence). CDR3 in DNA: TGCAGTGCTCCTTTTGATGAAAAACTGTTTTTT. Translating gives CSAPFDEKLFF.

In this sample, this clonotype turned up many times. The J gene is TRBJ2-5, the V gene TRBV9; no clear D gene. Germline assignment: CDR1 SGDLS and CDR2 YYNGEE. V lost 4 bases to trimming and J lost 1 base, with 14 bases between them. This CDR3 comprises 15 residues. The DNA for the CDR3 is TGTGCCAGCAGCATAGGAGTGGGTCCCCAAGAGACCCAGTACTTC. As protein: CASSIGVGPQETQYF.

This clonotype was seen many times. The chain uses TRBV6-2 or TRBV6-3 and TRBJ1-2; TRBD1 agrees at 10 bases. This CDR3 comprises 16 residues. V lost 4 bases and J lost 5; bases outside the gene matches: 10. Germline V gene data show CDR1 as MNHEY and CDR2 as SVGEGT. CDR3 in DNA: TGTGCCAGCAGTTTAGTCGACAGGGGGCGCGGGTATGGCTACACCTTC. This codes for CASSLVDRGRGYGYTF.

This clonotype has ten or more counts. This chain connects TRBV28 to TRBJ2-4; the D gene is possibly TRBD2 (5 bases). CDR3 length: 11 residues. The germline V and J ends were trimmed by 7 bases and 9 bases, with 10 bases remaining between them. CDR1 MDHEN and CDR2 SYDVKM come from the germline V gene. The CDR3 coding sequence is TGTGCCAGCAAGGGAGACGGCATTCAGTACTTC. Its translation is CASKGDGIQYF.

Remarks on this clonotype: This clone may be a read error of a much larger clone one base away. This rearrangement joins TRBV28 to TRBJ2-4; 10 bases line up with TRBD2. Germline CDR1 reads MDHEN; CDR2 reads SYDVKM. This CDR3 has 15 amino acids. The CDR3 DNA reads as TGTGCCAGCAGTTTATATCTAGCGGGAGAAAACATTCGGTACTTC. Amino acids: CASSLYLAGENIRYF.

The chain has TRBV3-1 and TRBJ2-7, with D perhaps matching TRBD1 or TRBD2 (5 bases each). Germline CDR1 reads LGHDT; CDR2 reads YNNKEL (reference sequence). The CDR3 has 15 residues. Trimming took off 0 bases at V and 7 bases at J, with 16 bases between the two ends. The CDR3 DNA reads TGTGCCAGCAGCCAAGATCTGGGGGAGAGGAGGGAGCAGTACTTC. As protein: CASSQDLGERREQYF.

This clonotype was seen many times. This chain connects TRBV12-3 or TRBV12-4 to TRBJ2-7; D call uncertain. Between the trimmed V and J ends, which lost 5 bases and 1 base, there was a span of 12 bases. The CDR3 consists of 14 residues. For the CDR3, the DNA is TGTGCCAGCAGTCCCTCGAAGCTTTCCTACGAGCAGTACTTC. Protein: CASSPSKLSYEQYF.

In this sample, this clonotype turned up a few times. The chain combines TRBV5-1 with TRBJ1-3, with TRBD1 identical over 8 bases. Per germline, CDR1 SGHRS and CDR2 YFSETQ. Losses at the gene ends were 4 bases for V and 2 bases for J; bases not matched to a gene: 2. CDR3 length equals 14 residues. CDR3 bases: TGCGCCAGCAGCCCGGACAGGGCTGGAAACACCATATATTTT. Protein: CASSPDRAGNTIYF. The full variable domain, completed using reference TRBV5-1 and TRBJ1-3, is KAGVTQTPRYLIKTRGQQVTLSCSPISGHRSVSWYQQTPGQGLQFLFEYFSETQRNKGNFPGRFSGRQFSNSRSEMNVSTLELGDSALYLCASSPDRAGNTIYFGEGSWLTVV.

There are a few counts of this clonotype. CDR3 residues: CASSGGQAPNEKLFF. The CDR3 coding sequence is TGTGCCAGCAGTGGGGGACAGGCCCCTAATGAAAAACTGTTTTTT. The V call is TRBV25-1, the J call TRBJ1-4, with 8 bases matching TRBD1. The CDR3 is made up of 15 amino acids. CDR1 and CDR2 from the germline V gene are MGHDK and SYGVNS. V was clipped by 4 bases and J by 3 bases; unmatched bases: 4.

This clonotype was seen a few times. V usage is TRBV6-1 and J usage is TRBJ2-7; no clear D. CDR3 size: 13 residues. Deletions cut 3 bases from V and 2 bases from J, with 8 bases between. Germline assignment: CDR1 MNHNS and CDR2 SASEGT. The CDR3 DNA follows: TGTGCCAGCAGTGACTGGGGTCCCTACGAGCAGTACTTC. The encoded protein is CASSDWGPYEQYF.

Comments on this clonotype: Relative to the germline gene, one junction end is altered; a read error may explain this. The J gene is TRBJ2-7, the V gene TRBV6-1, with D perhaps matching TRBD1 (5 bases). This CDR3 region has 19 residues. CDR1 and CDR2 from the germline V gene are MNHNS and SASEGT. The DNA for the CDR3 is TGTGCCAGCGGTGAAGGGGATGACTTTGTTCTGGCCCGTCGGGCCGAGCAGTACTTC. As protein: CASGEGDDFVLARRAEQYF.

This clonotype was observed many times. V usage is TRBV6-1 and J usage is TRBJ2-7, with D perhaps assigned TRBD1 or TRBD2 (5 bases each). The V end was cut by 4 bases, the J end by 9 bases, with 16 bases between. Germline CDR1 MNHNS, CDR2 SASEGT. The CDR3 contains 13 residues. The CDR3 DNA sequence: TGTGCCAGCAGTGGAGGGGAAACCTTGGGGCAGTACTTC. It yields the protein CASSGGETLGQYF.

The J gene is TRBJ2-7, the V gene TRBV5-6; D is unresolved. Between the trimmed V and J ends, which lost 0 bases and 6 bases, there was a span of 13 bases. The CDR3 consists of 14 residues. Germline V gene sequence: CDR1 SGHDT, CDR2 YYEEEE. The chain's CDR3 is CASSLGVAACEQYF. CDR3 nucleotides: TGTGCCAGCAGCTTGGGGGTTGCAGCCTGCGAGCAGTACTTC.

Concerning this clonotype itself: This clone may be a read error of a much larger clone one base away. The CDR3 does not close with the conserved phenylalanine or tryptophan, likely indicating a read error. CDR3: CAIWGNEQFS. In DNA form, the CDR3 reads TGTGCCATCTGGGGGAATGAGCAGTTCTCC. The J gene is TRBJ2-1, the V gene TRBV28; possibly TRBD1 or TRBD2 for D (5 bases each). V lost 10 bases and J lost 7, with 8 bases in between. The CDR3 extends over 10 amino acids. Germline V gene sequence: CDR1 MDHEN, CDR2 SYDVKM.

This chain uses TRBV19 with TRBJ1-1; the D gene is possibly TRBD1 (5 bases). V lost 1 base and J lost 11, with 11 bases in between. This CDR3 contains 12 residues. Per the germline V gene, CDR1 is LNHDA and CDR2 is SQIVND (reference sequence). CDR3 coding DNA: TGTGCCAGTAGTATAGCGGGAGGGGACGCTTTCTTT. This translates into CASSIAGGDAFF.

A few counts support this clonotype. The chain links TRBV3-1 to TRBJ1-6, with 7 bases matching TRBD1. The ends lost 5 bases at V and 10 bases at J; junction bases unmatched: 8. Germline loops: CDR1 LGHDT, CDR2 YNNKEL (reference sequence). This CDR3 has 14 amino acids. The CDR3: CASSKGTVTSPLHF. In nucleotides, the CDR3 is TGTGCCAGCAGCAAGGGGACAGTTACATCACCCCTCCACTTT.

The chain joins TRBV3-1 to TRBJ2-7; 8 nucleotides match TRBD2. The CDR3 totals 15 residues. CDR1 is LGHDT and CDR2 is YNNKEL in the germline V gene (reference sequence). After removal of 3 bases from V and 4 bases from J, the junction contained 8 bases not matched to a gene. The chain's CDR3 is CASSHPGTRAYEQYF. The CDR3 region has the DNA TGTGCCAGCAGCCATCCCGGGACTAGGGCATACGAGCAGTACTTC.

This clonotype was counted ten times or more. This chain joins TRBV28 and TRBJ1-1; tentative D call: TRBD1 (5 bases). The CDR3 has 14 amino acids. Trimming took off 6 bases at V and 6 bases at J, with 17 bases between the two ends. CDR1 MDHEN and CDR2 SYDVKM come from the germline V gene. In nucleotides, the CDR3 is TGTGCCAGCAGACTTAGAGGGGTCTGGGCTGAAGCTTTCTTT. Protein: CASRLRGVWAEAFF.

The table lists this clonotype with a few counts. This chain links TRBV6-1 with TRBJ2-1; D perhaps matches TRBD2 (5 bases). Germline CDR1 reads MNHNS; CDR2 reads SASEGT. The CDR3 is made up of 14 amino acids. V lost 4 bases and J 2 bases, leaving 9 bases between the germline ends. The CDR3 DNA follows: TGTGCCAGCAGTGGTCTAGCCCCCTACAATGAGCAGTTCTTC. Translation: CASSGLAPYNEQFF.